The T cell receptor (beta chain) under discussion was sequenced for a study of cytomegalovirus exposure and HLA in healthy donors. Study in general: The approximately 110 validation repertoires and the approximately 700 first-cohort repertoires shared a platform, a later analysis reported. Study findings and constraints: Investigators reported fewer than 200 TCR beta chains as tied to cytomegalovirus.

As regards this clone: Its antigen is still unknown.

The protocol was immunoSEQ multiplex PCR, while the TCRdb copy is restricted to in-frame clones and leaves out a portion. The sample includes 200,000 to 250,000 clones, around four fifths of them seen just once. The TCR comes from a woman aged 25 to 39 in good health and CMV-seropositive. The specimen was PBMCs.

CDR3 protein: CASSLGIRDTEAFF. CDR3 bases: TGCGCCAGCAGCTTGGGAATTAGGGACACTGAAGCTTTCTTT. J is TRBJ1-1 and V is TRBV5-1; unclear D gene. The germline V gene has CDR1 SGHRS and CDR2 YFSETQ. V was clipped by 0 bases and J by 3 bases, with 9 bases between them. This CDR3 has 14 residues.